This T cell receptor beta chain was captured in a study of blood T cell repertoires in COVID-19. Here immunoSEQ multiplex PCR was the method, and the copy in TCRdb shows in-frame clones only, minus some. The table lists some 80,000 clones, 82% of them singletons. The ends were cut back, 1 base at V and 1 base at J, with 8 bases in the middle. The CDR3 spans 15 residues. Germline V gene sequence: CDR1 LNHNV, CDR2 YYDKDF (reference sequence). Sample: peripheral blood. V is TRBV15 and J is TRBJ2-1; no clear D gene. The sequence was obtained from a woman aged 70-85 years with acute or convalescent COVID-19. Written as DNA, the CDR3 is TGTGCCACCAGCAGAGCAGGTGAATCCTACAATGAGCAGTTCTTC. Translated, it gives CATSRAGESYNEQFF.